The 26 T cell receptor beta chains reported below all come from one sample, sequenced in a study of post-analysis software for immune sequencing data. Study-wide results and caveats: In patients, about 5 TRBV segments were more frequent than in controls, with TRBV5-6, TRBV5-1 and TRBV20-1 among them.

Unique molecular identifiers featured in each of the TCR beta cDNA libraries. TCRdb reprocessed the PCR reads via MiXCR and lists one record per CDR3 protein. The repertoire has hundreds of thousands of distinct CDR3 sequences, over 35% of them found once; the top ten carry 9.5% to 13%. For these receptors, no antigen is known. The sequenced material came from blood. The receptors derive from a girl under 18 with multiple sclerosis.

This clonotype was detected a few times. V usage is TRBV5-6 and J usage is TRBJ2-1, with 10 bases fitting TRBD2. The V gene end was trimmed by 2 bases and the J gene end by 0 bases; junction bases not matched to a gene: 8. The CDR3 loop spans 18 amino acids. Germline V gene lookup returns CDR1 SGHDT and CDR2 YYEEEE. DNA for the CDR3: TGTGCCAGCAGCTTTCGTACTAGCGGGAAAAGCTCCTACAATGAGCAGTTCTTC. Translating gives CASSFRTSGKSSYNEQFF. The full variable domain, rest sourced from reference TRBV5-6 and TRBJ2-1, is DAGVTQSPTHLIKTRGQQVTLRCSPKSGHDTVSWYQQALGQGPQFIFQYYEEEERQRGNFPDRFSGHQFPNYSSELNVNALLLGDSALYLCASSFRTSGKSSYNEQFFGPGTRLTVL.

The chain employs TRBV28 and TRBJ2-4; D is undetermined. The CDR3 runs 16 residues. The germline V gene has CDR1 MDHEN and CDR2 SYDVKM. Trimming cost V 4 bases and J 2 bases, with 15 bases left between them. In nucleotides, the CDR3 is TGTGCCAGCAGTTCCCGGGCCAGCCCTCCCAAAAACATTCAGTACTTC. This gives the protein CASSSRASPPKNIQYF.

This clonotype was detected only a few times. This chain links TRBV9 with TRBJ2-1, with D perhaps TRBD2 (6 bases). Trimming stripped 0 bases from V and 4 bases from J, with 14 bases between. The CDR3 loop spans 16 amino acids. Germline CDR1 reads SGDLS; CDR2 reads YYNGEE. The chain's CDR3 is CASSVGASLAYNEQFF. As DNA, the CDR3 is TGTGCCAGCAGCGTAGGGGCTAGCCTAGCGTACAATGAGCAGTTCTTC.

This clonotype showed up just a few times. The chain is built from TRBV7-2 and TRBJ2-1; perhaps TRBD2 as D (5 bases). Germline CDR1 reads SGHTA; CDR2 reads FQGNSA. The CDR3 length is 17 residues. Trimming stripped 5 bases from V and 2 bases from J, with 19 bases between. The CDR3 region has the DNA TGTGCCAGCAGCCCGCGAGGTTCCAGCGGAGCCTACAATGAGCAGTTCTTC. Encoded protein: CASSPRGSSGAYNEQFF. Together with reference TRBV7-2 and TRBJ2-1, the CDR3 gives the full variable domain: GAGVSQSPSNKVTEKGKDVELRCDPISGHTALYWYRQSLGQGLEFLIYFQGNSAPDKSGLPSDRFSAERTGGSVSTLTIQRTQQEDSAVYLCASSPRGSSGAYNEQFFGPGTRLTVL.

To note about this clonotype: At one end the junction does not follow the germline gene, possibly because of a read error. This chain joins TRBV29-1 and TRBJ1-2; 9 bases fit TRBD1. Germline V gene sequence: CDR1 SQVTM, CDR2 ANQGSEA. This CDR3 has 14 residues. In nucleotides, the CDR3 is TGCAGCGTAGATACCGGGACAGGGCCCTATGGCTACACCTTT. This codes for CSVDTGTGPYGYTF.

The CDR3, as DNA: TGTGCCAGCAGTCCGACTCCGGTGGGGCCGGTGGGATTGGACAATGAGCAGTACTTC. Protein sequence: CASSPTPVGPVGLDNEQYF. The chain has TRBV28 and TRBJ2-5, with a weak D call TRBD1 (5 bases). Germline loops: CDR1 MDHEN, CDR2 SYDVKM. The CDR3 has 19 residues. With 5 bases removed from V and 11 bases from J, the gap between germline ends came to 36 bases.

The table lists this clonotype with a few counts. The chain is built from TRBV10-3 and TRBJ2-4; 10 positions agree with TRBD2. The last part of the DNA fits TRBJ2-5 better; the J call may be wrong. The CDR3 covers 15 residues. Germline CDR1 is ENHRY and CDR2 is SYGVKD. This CDR3 is CAISEAASGSETQYF. CDR3 nucleotide sequence: TGTGCCATCAGTGAGGCGGCTAGCGGGAGTGAGACCCAGTACTTC.

This clonotype is a singleton in its sample. This sequence joins TRBV29-1 and TRBJ2-7, with D maybe TRBD2 (6 bases). V lost 4 bases and J 5 bases, leaving 15 bases between the germline ends. The CDR3 length is 13 residues. The germline gives CDR1 SQVTM, CDR2 ANQGSEA. CDR3 sequence: CSVAQLAGHEQYF. The CDR3 DNA follows: TGCAGCGTTGCCCAACTTGCGGGGCACGAGCAGTACTTC.

Note on this clonotype: One base away lies a much larger clone, so this may be a sequencing read error. The J gene is TRBJ2-1, the V gene TRBV4-2; D is unresolved. Germline V gene data show CDR1 as LGHNA and CDR2 as YNFKEQ. CDR3 length: 12 amino acids. The V and J ends lost 1 base and 4 bases respectively, with 2 bases between them. Here the CDR3 reads CASSQAYNEQFF. CDR3 DNA: TGTGCCAGCAGCCAAGCTTACAATGAGCAGTTCTTC.

The sample holds a few counts of this clonotype. The genes are TRBV29-1 and TRBJ2-4; D is unresolved. TRBJ2-7 matches the DNA end more closely, so the J call is doubtful. CDR1 and CDR2 (germline): SQVTM, ANQGSEA. CDR3 length: 14 residues. The CDR3 coding sequence is TGCAGCGTTGAAGTACGCCAGGCGAGTTACGAGCAGTACTTC. Encoded protein: CSVEVRQASYEQYF.

This clonotype was seen a handful of times. CDR3 loop: CASNPQGGSYEQYF. As DNA, the CDR3 is TGTGCCAGCAACCCCCAGGGGGGCTCCTACGAGCAGTACTTC. This chain joins TRBV28 and TRBJ2-7; D possibly corresponds to TRBD1 (7 bases). In germline, CDR1 is MDHEN, CDR2 SYDVKM. The V end was cut by 7 bases, the J end by 0 bases, with 13 bases between. There are 14 residues in the CDR3.

The chain employs TRBV25-1 and TRBJ1-1; D uncertain. V lost 1 base to trimming and J lost 0 bases, with 9 bases between them. Germline V gives CDR1 MGHDK, CDR2 SYGVNS. The CDR3 spans 15 residues. The CDR3 DNA sequence: TGTGCCAGCAGTGAATCGGGTACCATGAACACTGAAGCTTTCTTT. It codes for CASSESGTMNTEAFF.

The rearrangement links TRBV15 to TRBJ2-5; 9 bases agree with TRBD1. CDR3 length equals 14 residues. Germline V lookup: CDR1 LNHNV, CDR2 YYDKDF (reference sequence). J lost 11 bases, V lost 5 bases, and 12 bases had no gene match. The CDR3 DNA is TGTGCCACCAGCGAGTGGGACAGGGTGGGGGAGCAGTACTTC. Protein: CATSEWDRVGEQYF. Together with reference TRBV15 and TRBJ2-5, the CDR3 gives the full variable domain: DAMVIQNPRYQVTQFGKPVTLSCSQTLNHNVMYWYQQKSSQAPKLLFHYYDKDFNNEADTPDNFQSRRPNTSFCFLDIRSPGLGDTAMYLCATSEWDRVGEQYFGPGTRLLVL.

About this clonotype itself: A read error may produce the germline difference seen at one junction end. The rearrangement links TRBV10-3 to TRBJ1-5; the D gene is possibly TRBD1 (6 bases). Looked up from germline, CDR1 is ENHRY and CDR2 is SYGVKD. CDR3 length: 14 amino acids. In DNA form, the CDR3 reads TGTGCCATCAGTAGGGGGGTCAACAATCAGTCCCAGCATTTT. Translation gives CAISRGVNNQSQHF.

The V call is TRBV6-5, the J call TRBJ2-7, with a tentative D call TRBD1 (6 bases). The germline V gene encodes CDR1 MNHEY and CDR2 SVGAGI. The CDR3 spans 14 residues. V gave up 0 bases and J gave up 2 bases, with 8 bases separating them. The CDR3 here is CASSYSPGAYEQYF. The CDR3 nucleotides read TGTGCCAGCAGTTACTCTCCAGGGGCCTACGAGCAGTACTTC.

J is TRBJ2-7 and V is TRBV4-2; D remains ambiguous. The CDR3 consists of 12 residues. In germline, CDR1 is LGHNA, CDR2 YNFKEQ. The V and J ends lost 6 bases and 3 bases respectively, with 9 bases between them. CDR3 residues: CASRGRYYEQYF. CDR3 nucleotide sequence: TGTGCCAGCAGGGGTCGGTACTACGAGCAGTACTTC.

V gene TRBV10-1 combines with J gene TRBJ2-7; the D call may be TRBD1 or TRBD2 (6 bases each). The CDR3 totals 15 residues. V lost 2 bases and J lost 6, with 17 bases in between. CDR1 is WNHNN, CDR2 SYGVQD, per germline (reference sequence). The CDR3 DNA reads TGCGCCAGCAGTGAGGGCGGAGTGGGGGGCTCCGAGCAGTACTTC. This translates into CASSEGGVGGSEQYF.

The chain uses TRBV27 and TRBJ1-2; D possibly corresponds to TRBD1 (5 bases). CDR3 length: 13 residues. CDR1 is MNHEY and CDR2 is SMNVEV in the germline V gene (reference sequence). Deletions cut 5 bases from V and 4 bases from J, with 11 bases between. The CDR3 protein is CASSPTVSYGYTF. The CDR3 DNA reads as TGTGCCAGCAGTCCGACAGTTAGCTATGGCTACACCTTC.

This clonotype was counted only a few times. This chain uses TRBV2 with TRBJ2-5, with D unclear. CDR3 length: 12 residues. Germline V gives CDR1 SNHLY, CDR2 FYNNEI. V was pared by 4 bases and J by 3 bases, with 6 bases between. The CDR3 reads CASSVGEETQYF. CDR3 bases: TGTGCCAGCAGTGTTGGGGAAGAGACCCAGTACTTC.

This clonotype was detected a few times. J is TRBJ2-7 and V is TRBV5-1, with D perhaps being TRBD1 or TRBD2 (5 bases each). Germline CDR1 SGHRS, CDR2 YFSETQ. The ends were cut back, 4 bases at V and 4 bases at J, with 15 bases in the middle. The CDR3 is made up of 14 amino acids. CDR3: CASSVQPGLYEQYF. The DNA for the CDR3 is TGCGCCAGCAGCGTCCAGCCGGGGCTATACGAGCAGTACTTC.

The V and J genes are TRBV7-2 and TRBJ2-3, with a weak D call TRBD2 (6 bases). The germline V gene encodes CDR1 SGHTA and CDR2 FQGNSA. Trimming removed 4 bases at V and 8 bases at J, with 13 bases between. This CDR3 comprises 13 residues. The CDR3 nucleotides are TGTGCCAGCAGCTCCCTAGGGGAGGCTACGCAGTATTTT. This codes for CASSSLGEATQYF.

The chain carries TRBV6-2 or TRBV6-3 and TRBJ2-3; D gene uncertain. The CDR3 spans 17 residues. V lost 1 base and J lost 0, with 14 bases in between. Germline-derived CDR1 and CDR2 are MNHEY and SVGEGT. The CDR3 coding sequence is TGTGCCAGCAGTTACTTCCTGGACGTTACTAGCACAGATACGCAGTATTTT. This translates into CASSYFLDVTSTDTQYF.

The rearrangement uses TRBV7-3 and TRBJ2-1; 7 bases line up with TRBD2. V was pared by 6 bases and J by 3 bases, with 8 bases of the junction left unmatched. CDR3 size: 15 residues. Germline assignment: CDR1 SGHTA and CDR2 FQGTGA. The CDR3 sequence: CASSRESGIYNEQFF. As DNA, the CDR3 is TGTGCCAGCAGTCGAGAAAGCGGGATCTACAATGAGCAGTTCTTC.

This chain uses TRBV7-9 with TRBJ2-7; tentatively, D is TRBD1 (6 bases). TRBJ2-5 matches the DNA end more closely, so the J call is doubtful. The CDR3 totals 16 residues. The germline V gene has CDR1 SEHNR and CDR2 FQNEAQ (reference sequence). The CDR3 coding sequence is TGTGCCAGCAGCTTATACGGGGCAGGGGTATCGGAGACCCAGTACTTC. It codes for CASSLYGAGVSETQYF.

This clonotype was counted a few times. The chain links TRBV28 to TRBJ2-1; 8 nucleotides match TRBD1. The germline CDR1 and CDR2 sequences are MDHEN and SYDVKM. This CDR3 is built from 17 residues. V gave up 5 bases and J gave up 7 bases; unmatched junction bases: 16. CDR3 in amino acids: CASSPRGTGAWGNEQFF. CDR3 nucleotide sequence: TGTGCCAGCAGTCCCAGGGGGACAGGCGCTTGGGGGAATGAGCAGTTCTTC.

The sample holds a few counts of this clonotype. V is TRBV29-1 and J is TRBJ1-2; 9 nucleotides align to TRBD1. This CDR3 is 11 amino acids long. Germline V gene lookup returns CDR1 SQVTM and CDR2 ANQGSEA. J lost 9 bases, V lost 3 bases, and 2 bases had no gene match. The CDR3 DNA reads as TGCAGCGTTGACGGACAGGGGAGCTACACCTTC. It codes for CSVDGQGSYTF.